The 11 T cell receptor beta chains given below trace back to one sample, sequenced in a study of cytomegalovirus exposure and HLA in healthy donors. The PCR contained 60 Vbeta and 13 Jbeta primers. Assay: immunoSEQ multiplex PCR; the TCRdb copy retains only in-frame clones and omits some. This table holds roughly 120,000 clones, about four fifths found once. The sample was PBMCs. These TCRs come from a man aged 30 to 45 in good health and CMV-seropositive.

The rearrangement links TRBV4-1 to TRBJ2-5; TRBD1 aligns across 9 bases. The V gene's germline CDR1 is MGHRA and CDR2 YSYEKL. The CDR3 runs 15 residues. V gave up 3 bases and J gave up 5 bases; unmatched junction bases: 7. The DNA for the CDR3 is TGCGCCAGCAGCCACCGGGACAGGGACTTGGAGACCCAGTACTTC. As protein: CASSHRDRDLETQYF.

V is TRBV18 and J is TRBJ1-1; D unresolved. Germline CDR1 and CDR2: KGHSH and LQKENI. The V end lost 0 bases, the J end lost 8 bases, and 19 bases lay between the germline ends. The CDR3 has 16 amino acids. The CDR3 DNA sequence: TGTGCCAGCTCACCACCCGGCCGAGGGCTTTCAACAGAAGCTTTCTTT. As protein: CASSPPGRGLSTEAFF.

This chain uses TRBV6-1 with TRBJ1-1; D is possibly TRBD1 (6 bases). V lost 7 bases to trimming and J lost 11 bases, with 23 bases between them. The CDR3 has 14 amino acids. Germline V gene data show CDR1 as MNHNS and CDR2 as SASEGT. Written as DNA, the CDR3 is TGTGCCAGCAACACCGGGACAAATCCCCGAGGGGCTTTCTTT. Protein sequence: CASNTGTNPRGAFF.

In this sample, this clone turned up a few times. The V and J genes are TRBV11-2 and TRBJ2-2, with D perhaps TRBD1 (5 bases). Germline-derived CDR1 and CDR2 are SGHAT and FQNNGV. Trimming stripped 8 bases from V and 7 bases from J, with 14 bases between. The CDR3 is made up of 13 amino acids. Written as DNA, the CDR3 is TGTGCCAGCGCAGTAGGGCAGGGCGGGGAGCTGTTTTTT. Amino acid sequence: CASAVGQGGELFF.

This chain connects TRBV2 to TRBJ2-7; D is uncertain. Trimming stripped 8 bases from V and 3 bases from J, with 5 bases between. The CDR3 is 10 amino acids. The V gene's germline CDR1 is SNHLY and CDR2 FYNNEI. For the CDR3, the DNA is TGTGCCAGCGGGCTCTACGAGCAGTACTTC. Translating gives CASGLYEQYF.

This chain joins TRBV5-8 and TRBJ1-4; D unresolved. This CDR3 is built from 14 residues. V lost 6 bases and J 4 bases, leaving 13 bases between the germline ends. The germline gives CDR1 SGHTS, CDR2 YDEGEE. CDR3 protein: CASILPRDNEKLFF. In DNA, the CDR3 is TGTGCCAGCATTCTACCCCGGGATAATGAAAAACTGTTTTTT.

The chain uses TRBV6-5 and TRBJ1-2; D is undetermined. This CDR3 contains 14 residues. The ends were cut back, 0 bases at V and 8 bases at J, with 13 bases in the middle. Looked up from germline, CDR1 is MNHEY and CDR2 is SVGAGI. CDR3 sequence (DNA): TGTGCCAGCAGTTACTCGTTTCCGGGATGGGGCTACACCTTC. Amino acid sequence: CASSYSFPGWGYTF.

V and J are TRBV4-2 and TRBJ1-2, with TRBD1 matching 8 bases. Germline V gene sequence: CDR1 LGHNA, CDR2 YNFKEQ. V shed 4 bases, J shed 8 bases, and the junction held 12 bases outside the gene matches. The CDR3 covers 15 residues. Here the CDR3 reads CASSRLMGQVGGYTF. The CDR3 nucleotides are TGTGCCAGCAGCCGTCTAATGGGACAGGTAGGAGGCTACACCTTC.

V is TRBV28 and J is TRBJ2-5; a possible D gene is TRBD1 (6 bases). The DNA end is more similar to TRBJ2-7, so the J call may be wrong. The germline gives CDR1 MDHEN, CDR2 SYDVKM. The CDR3 is 14 amino acids. Written as DNA, the CDR3 is TGTGCCAGCAGTCTCCCGGACAGATCCTACGAGCAGTACTTC. It is translated as CASSLPDRSYEQYF.

The J gene is TRBJ1-2, the V gene TRBV7-8; TRBD1 matches 10 bases. Per the germline V gene, CDR1 is SGHVS and CDR2 is FQNEAQ. With 4 bases clipped from V and 7 bases from J, the junction kept 6 bases outside the gene matches. The CDR3 is 14 residues long. The DNA of the CDR3 is TGTGCCAGCAGCTCAACTGACAGGGGGCCTGGCTACACCTTC. Its protein is CASSSTDRGPGYTF.

The chain carries TRBV1 and TRBJ2-7; the table's D call, TRBD2, was not checked against the DNA. TRBV1 is a recognized pseudogene. This CDR3 spans 17 amino acids. CDR3 nucleotides: TGTACCAGCAGCCCACGTCTAGCGGGAGCCCCGGGGTATGAGCAGTACGTC. Translation gives CTSSPRLAGAPGYEQYV.